The rows below give T cell receptor beta chains drawn from one sample of a study of cytomegalovirus exposure and HLA in healthy donors. Measured with immunoSEQ multiplex PCR; TCRdb has only the in-frame clones, and not every one. The sample contains around 35,000 clones, roughly four fifths of which appear only once. Sequences were obtained from PBMCs. The receptor source for this set is a woman aged 40-49 years in good health and CMV-seronegative. CDR3s include the opening cysteine and the closing phenylalanine or tryptophan. The D gene is left open where the match is weak. Clone sizes are given selectively: once, few, many, or a class where the clone is expanded.

j_gene | d_gene | abundance | v_gene | CDR3aa | CDR3nt
TRBJ1-2 | - | - | TRBV5-3 | CARSSGRWYGGYTF | TGTGCCAGAAGCTCGGGGAGGTGGTATGGCGGCTACACCTTC
TRBJ2-1 | TRBD2 | few | TRBV7-9 | CASSFPRVGGGSYNEQFF | TGTGCCAGCAGCTTCCCTAGGGTTGGCGGGGGGTCCTACAATGAGCAGTTCTTC
TRBJ2-3 | TRBD2 | - | TRBV19 | CASSRTSGSSDTQYF | TGTGCCAGTAGTAGGACTAGCGGGAGCTCAGATACGCAGTATTTT
TRBJ2-5 | TRBD1 | - | TRBV5-1 | CASSLRSTGAQYF | TGCGCCAGCAGCTTGCGATCTACAGGGGCCCAGTACTTC
TRBJ1-4 | - | once | TRBV7-8 | CASSLGGGGLGEKLFF | TGTGCCAGCAGCTTAGGGGGCGGGGGTTTGGGTGAAAAACTGTTTTTT
TRBJ1-1 | - | - | TRBV2 | CASSLIFRGSEAFF | TGTGCCAGCAGTCTAATATTTAGGGGGTCTGAAGCTTTCTTT
TRBJ2-7 | - | few | TRBV7-9 | CASSLSTGYEQYF | TGTGCCAGCAGCTTATCAACAGGCTACGAGCAGTACTTC
TRBJ1-1 | TRBD1 | - | TRBV5-1 | CASSPGDRDSSEAFF | TGCGCCAGCAGCCCTGGGGACAGGGATTCCTCTGAAGCTTTCTTT
TRBJ2-5 | - | - | TRBV5-1 | CASSPGAGRETQYF | TGCGCCAGCAGCCCAGGGGCTGGGAGAGAGACCCAGTACTTC
TRBJ2-7 | TRBD1 | - | TRBV10-3 | CAISAGQGLDEQYF | TGTGCCATCAGTGCGGGACAGGGTTTGGACGAGCAGTACTTC
TRBJ1-1 | TRBD1 | - | TRBV4-2 | CASSQQGAEAFF | TGTGCCAGCAGTCAACAGGGGGCGGAAGCTTTCTTT
TRBJ2-4 | - | - | TRBV28 | CASTGAKNIQYF | TGTGCCAGCACGGGGGCCAAAAACATTCAGTACTTC
TRBJ1-4 | TRBD1 | - | TRBV7-9 | CASSLGQGGNEKLFF | TGTGCCAGCAGCTTAGGTCAGGGGGGAAATGAAAAACTGTTTTTT
TRBJ2-1 | TRBD2 | - | TRBV7-2 | CASRPGLAGGNEQFF | TGTGCCAGCAGGCCGGGACTAGCGGGGGGGAATGAGCAGTTCTTC
TRBJ1-5 | - | - | TRBV25-1 | CASSESGANQPQHF | TGTGCCAGCAGTGAATCAGGGGCGAATCAGCCCCAGCATTTT
TRBJ1-2 | - | - | TRBV5-6 | CASSRQAFYGYTF | TGTGCCAGCAGCAGACAAGCCTTCTATGGCTACACCTTC
TRBJ1-1 | TRBD1 | - | TRBV5-4 | CASSQDRGSFTEAFF | TGTGCCAGCAGTCAGGACAGGGGCTCGTTCACTGAAGCTTTCTTT
TRBJ2-3 | - | - | TRBV5-4 | CASSVRLEDTQYF | TGTGCCAGCAGCGTCCGACTAGAGGATACGCAGTATTTT
TRBJ1-4 | - | - | TRBV4-2 | CASSQEGLRGPATNEKLFF | TGTGCCAGCAGCCAAGAGGGCTTGCGGGGGCCTGCAACTAATGAAAAACTGTTTTTT
TRBJ1-1 | - | - | TRBV10-3 | CAISEGTKTFTEAFF | TGTGCCATCAGTGAAGGGACAAAGACCTTTACTGAAGCTTTCTTT
TRBJ2-3 | - | - | TRBV7-8 | CASSTRQGWTDTQYF | TGTGCCAGCAGCACCCGCCAGGGTTGGACAGATACGCAGTATTTT
TRBJ1-1 | - | - | TRBV2 | CANKGRGRATEAFF | TGTGCCAACAAAGGCCGGGGGAGGGCCACTGAAGCTTTCTTT
TRBJ1-6 | - | - | TRBV5-6 | CASSLGRDSPLHF | TGTGCCAGCAGCTTGGGCCGGGATTCACCCCTCCACTTT
TRBJ2-3 | - | few | TRBV7-9 | CASSFGGTPSTDTQYF | TGTGCCAGCAGCTTTGGAGGGACGCCCAGCACAGATACGCAGTATTTT
TRBJ1-6 | TRBD1 | - | TRBV6-5 | CASRPPTGKNSPLHF | TGTGCCAGCAGGCCCCCGACAGGGAAAAATTCACCCCTCCACTTT
TRBJ1-3 | - | - | TRBV28 | CASSLAGGGNTIYF | TGTGCCAGCAGTTTAGCGGGAGGAGGAAACACCATATATTTT
TRBJ2-1 | TRBD1 | few | TRBV7-6 | CASSQHRTGSNEQFF | TGTGCCAGCAGCCAACACCGGACAGGGAGCAATGAGCAGTTCTTC
TRBJ2-7 | TRBD1 | - | TRBV7-9 | CASSLGDRSSYEQYF | TGTGCCAGCAGCTTAGGGGACAGGAGCTCCTACGAGCAGTACTTC
TRBJ2-5 | TRBD2 | - | TRBV5-4 | CASSSGTSGQETQYF | TGTGCCAGCAGCAGCGGGACTAGCGGACAAGAGACCCAGTACTTC
TRBJ2-7 | - | - | TRBV5-1 | CASSRGGTGKSYEQYF | TGCGCCAGCAGCCGGGGGGGGACAGGGAAGTCCTACGAGCAGTACTTC
TRBJ1-1 | - | - | TRBV4-2 | CASSQEDSSGTEAFF | TGTGCCAGCAGCCAAGAGGACTCCTCGGGGACTGAAGCTTTCTTT
TRBJ2-2 | - | - | TRBV4-2 | CASSPNAGANTGELFF | TGTGCCAGCAGCCCAAATGCAGGGGCCAACACCGGGGAGCTGTTTTTT
TRBJ2-3 | TRBD2 | - | TRBV4-1 | CASSQGAEAGGLSGTQYF | TGCGCCAGCAGCCAAGGTGCTGAAGCGGGGGGGCTTTCGGGTACGCAGTATTTT
TRBJ2-7 | TRBD1 | - | TRBV7-8 | CASSPRQGASYEQYF | TGTGCCAGCAGCCCGAGACAGGGGGCCTCCTACGAGCAGTACTTC
TRBJ2-1 | TRBD2 | - | TRBV6-4 | CASSTSGGASNEQFF | TGTGCCAGCAGTACTAGCGGGGGGGCTAGCAATGAGCAGTTCTTC
TRBJ2-5 | TRBD1 | - | TRBV10-3 | CAISRDREETQYF | TGTGCCATCAGCAGGGACAGGGAGGAGACCCAGTACTTC
TRBJ1-1 | - | - | TRBV18 | CASSTQEGNTEAFF | TGTGCCAGCTCAACGCAGGAAGGGAACACTGAAGCTTTCTTT
TRBJ1-2 | - | - | TRBV2 | CASSLDSQVNYGYTF | TGTGCCAGCTCCTTGGACAGCCAAGTTAACTATGGCTACACCTTC
TRBJ2-5 | - | - | TRBV29-1 | CSVGARQETQYF | TGCAGCGTGGGGGCAAGGCAAGAGACCCAGTACTTC
TRBJ2-4 | - | once | TRBV27 | CASSLSRGNIQYF | TGTGCCAGCAGTTTATCGAGAGGGAACATTCAGTACTTC
TRBJ2-3 | TRBD2 | - | TRBV4-1 | CASSQEGGLYTQYF | TGCGCCAGCAGCCAAGAGGGGGGGTTGTATACGCAGTATTTT
TRBJ2-3 | - | - | TRBV4-2 | CASSSQDTQYF | TGTGCCAGCAGCTCACAAGATACGCAGTATTTT
TRBJ1-2 | TRBD1 | once | TRBV20-1 | CSAWTGYGYTF | TGCAGTGCGTGGACAGGCTATGGCTACACCTTC
TRBJ2-1 | - | - | TRBV9 | CASSVVDSIFSGDEQFF | TGTGCCAGCAGCGTAGTGGATAGCATCTTCTCGGGGGATGAGCAGTTCTTC
TRBJ1-2 | - | - | TRBV2 | CASSEEVAVDGYTF | TGTGCCAGCAGTGAGGAGGTGGCAGTAGATGGCTACACCTTC
TRBJ2-5 | TRBD2 | - | TRBV9 | CASSDGLAGGQETQYF | TGTGCCAGCAGCGACGGACTAGCGGGGGGGCAAGAGACCCAGTACTTC